Below, one T cell receptor beta chain is given with its context. This clonotype occurred a few times. What antigen it recognizes has not been identified. The sample holds no much larger clone one base away, and base qualities are not on file. Including cysteine and phenylalanine, the CDR3 has 16 amino acids. The DNA shown is the 48-base CDR3, in frame from base 1. Trimmed from V: 2 bases; trimmed from J: 3 bases; junction bases lacking a gene match: 5. Taken from the germline V gene (reference sequence), the CDR1 and CDR2 loops are SEHNR and FQNEAQ. The TCR beta CDR3 regions were amplified from RNA transcripts. A first-round RT-PCR of the TCR CDR3 used the HTBI primer set with the Qiagen OneStep RT-PCR kit. A second multiplex PCR round built the libraries, followed by size selection and purification. The libraries were sequenced on an Illumina HiSeq2000 using paired-end 100 bp reads. The paper's processing steps were these. SOAPnuke was used to process the raw data, removing reads that contained adapters or uncalled bases, had a mean Phred below 15, or lacked an exact match to the constant primer or identifier. High-quality paired reads were merged with COPE v1.2.5, and unique nucleotide sequences were defined as clonotypes. MiTCR v1.1 was used to align the clonotypes against IMGT TRBV, TRBD and TRBJ reference segments. The analysis included only V-J combinations with a frequency above 0.0001, which together covered around 99% of the repertoires. The TCS score was defined as the ratio of F50 (clonal expansion) to E x V (chaos), calculated using BLOSUM62-based TCRdist between CDR3 peptides within each V-J. Welch's t-statistics and random forest reduced fewer than 550 V-J features to 10 to 15, which were used in a naive Bayes classifier (R e1071). The Morisita-Horn index was used to measure how similar the thyroid and blood repertoires were. TCRdb passed the public sequencing reads through fastp at Q25 and MiXCR, retaining productive beta sequences. All rows with the same CDR3 protein become a single entry with the most common DNA and genes. TCRdb, not the authors, supplied the V and J calls. Recorded for this sample are over 700,000 distinct CDR3 sequences; under 45% of them occurred a single time. The ten largest make up roughly 30% of the sample.

These data originate in a study of T cells in Graves' hyperthyroidism and ophthalmopathy (dated by TCRdb to the late 2010s). Broadly, across the study: Peripheral blood was sampled at the time of initial diagnosis, prior to any treatment. Once sampling was done, hyperthyroidism patients were given methimazole at a starting dose of 30 mg daily, whereas ophthalmopathy patients were given high-dose intravenous methylprednisolone. Prospective prediction of ophthalmopathy was tested in an independent validation cohort of approximately 19 hyperthyroidism patients and 15 to 17 patients who later progressed to ophthalmopathy. TCR Vbeta CDR3 sequencing of approximately 140 peripheral blood samples (over 40 ophthalmopathy, under 80 hyperthyroidism and some 17 progressor patients) is reported in the paper. To identify distinguishing TCR V-J signatures, a discovery cohort of 90 to 100 patients was used, comprising some 45 with Graves' ophthalmopathy and some 60 with stable Graves' hyperthyroidism. The study also compared thyroid tissue and blood T-cell repertoires from five or six Graves' hyperthyroidism patients. The 90 to 100 discovery patients were randomly divided into training and test sets at a 7:3 ratio. Summary of the overall study and its limitations: No statistical method was used to fix the sample size in advance, and group allocation was not hidden from the investigators. During validation, the model predicted progression to ophthalmopathy a median of around 7 months ahead of onset, with approximately 71% sensitivity and under 85% specificity. A model built on a 13 V-J signature distinguished ophthalmopathy from stable hyperthyroidism, reaching around 88% sensitivity and around 81% specificity in cross-validation and 80%/75% in testing. Blood samples also contained most of the expanded thyroid clonotypes (frequency above 0.001), which suggests that blood repertoires may reflect thyroid immune responses.

A patient counted as having stable Graves' hyperthyroidism if no progression to ophthalmopathy occurred over 18 months of follow-up. Hyperthyroidism patients were newly diagnosed, had a disease duration of under 2 months, and were aged 18 to 65 years. The study excluded patients with uncontrolled infections, other autoimmune diseases, pregnancy or lactation. Diagnoses relied on clinical symptoms, serum thyroxine and TRAb, thyroid ultrasound and orbital computed tomography. Ficoll-Paque density gradient centrifugation was used to isolate PBMCs from about 10 ml of fresh peripheral blood. Trizol reagent was used to extract total RNA, and RNA quality was then checked on an Agilent 2100 Bioanalyzer.

Rearrangement joined TRBV7-9 to TRBJ1-4; 8 junctional bases match TRBD1. The clonotype originates from a middle-aged woman with Graves' hyperthyroidism. Sequencing used blood. The DNA reads TGTGCCAGCAGCTTACTAGGGACAGGCTCTAATGAAAAACTGTTTTTT. Translated, it gives CASSLLGTGSNEKLFF.